The T cell receptor (beta chain) described here comes from a study of graft-versus-host responses after intestinal transplantation. Across the study: The recipients all started with anti-thymocyte globulin induction and then took tacrolimus and steroids for about 3 years.

Using immunoSEQ multiplex PCR, the repertoire was profiled, and TCRdb retains in-frame clones only, with some absent. The table shows more than 80,000 clones, with roughly 80% occurring only once. This clone appeared once. What it binds is unknown. General observations from the study: An association linked early post-transplant HvG declines with peak circulating GvH clone levels.

This sequence originates from a human donor who received an intestinal transplant. Here the sequenced sample was unstimulated CD8+ T cells sorted from spleen or lymph node cells, taken before intestinal transplant.

The chain's CDR3 is CASTPWGSSYNEQFF. The CDR3 nucleotides read TGCGCCAGCACCCCTTGGGGGAGCTCCTACAATGAGCAGTTCTTC. The chain recombines TRBV5-1 with TRBJ2-1; the D gene could be TRBD1 or TRBD2 (5 bases each). Germline V gene lookup returns CDR1 SGHRS and CDR2 YFSETQ. The V end was cut by 6 bases, the J end by 0 bases, with 13 bases between. This CDR3 is built from 15 residues.